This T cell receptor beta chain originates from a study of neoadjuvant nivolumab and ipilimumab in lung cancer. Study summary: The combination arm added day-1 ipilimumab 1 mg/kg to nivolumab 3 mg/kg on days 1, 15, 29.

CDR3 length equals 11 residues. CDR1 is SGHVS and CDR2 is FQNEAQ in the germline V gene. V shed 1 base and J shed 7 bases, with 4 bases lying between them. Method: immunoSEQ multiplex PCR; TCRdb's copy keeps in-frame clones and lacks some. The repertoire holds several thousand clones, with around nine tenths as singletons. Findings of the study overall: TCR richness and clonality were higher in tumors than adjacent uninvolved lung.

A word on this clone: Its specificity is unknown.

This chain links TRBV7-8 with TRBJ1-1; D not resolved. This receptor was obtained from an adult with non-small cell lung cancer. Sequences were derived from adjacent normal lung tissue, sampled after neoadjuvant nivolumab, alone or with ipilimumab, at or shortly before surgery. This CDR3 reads CASSLDREAFF. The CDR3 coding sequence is TGTGCCAGCAGCTTAGACCGTGAAGCTTTCTTT.